The entry below describes one T cell receptor (beta chain). CDR3 length: 14 residues. In germline, CDR1 is SGHAT, CDR2 FQDESV (reference sequence). Using the 5' RACE reads, TCRdb records one entry per CDR3 protein without DNA. The table lists more than 300,000 distinct CDR3 sequences. The data were taken from a study of monozygotic twins with inflammatory bowel disease. The clonotype originates from a human donor with ulcerative colitis or Crohn's disease, or a healthy co-twin of an affected twin (not recorded which). Material: blood. The J gene is TRBJ2-7, the V gene TRBV11-1; TCRdb designates TRBD2, a call that cannot be tested without DNA. CDR3 protein: CASSEGLGIGEQYF.